This TCR beta chain is from a study of shared clonotypes between healthy human individuals. In CD8 memory, CD45RO+ cells were put together with CCR7-negative CD45RA+ TemRA cells. Data came from immunoSEQ multiplex PCR; TCRdb stores just in-frame clones and leaves some out. Of 80,000 to 100,000 clones in the sample, approximately 75% are singletons; the top ten hold approximately 55%. With respect to this clone: Its target is unknown.

The CDR3 is 14 residues long. CDR1 MDHEN and CDR2 SYDVKM come from the germline V gene. V shed 5 bases and J 11 bases; nucleotides not matched to a gene: 11. Findings of the study overall: Unshared clonotypes carried lower generation probabilities than those common to all four donors.

Specimen: memory CD8+ T cells sorted from blood. Subset meaning: CD45RO+ cells pooled with CCR7-negative TemRA cells. The rearrangement links TRBV28 to TRBJ2-1, with 8 bases fitting TRBD2. The sequence came from a man aged 25 to 45 in good health. DNA of the CDR3: TGTGCCAGCAGTAGTTCCAGCGGGAGAGCTAAGCAGTTCTTC. Amino acid sequence: CASSSSSGRAKQFF. The whole variable domain, filled in from reference TRBV28 and TRBJ2-1, reads DVKVTQSSRYLVKRTGEKVFLECVQDMDHENMFWYRQDPGLGLRLIYFSYDVKMKEKGDIPEGYSVSREKKERFSLILESASTNQTSMYLCASSSSSGRAKQFFGPGTRLTVL.